This TCR beta chain was profiled in a study of neurological immune-mediated disorders. Regarding the study as a whole: Sharing of CDR3 amino acid sequences among expanded clones across subjects was absent, suggesting private repertoires in all groups.

cDNA was made by 5'RACE with 10-nucleotide random UMIs. TCRdb re-called the 5' RACE reads with MiXCR, one entry per CDR3 protein. There are 50,000 to 70,000 distinct CDR3 sequences in the sample; around 10% occur only once, and approximately 7% lies in the top ten. This CDR3 has 15 residues. From germline, CDR1 is SGHRS and CDR2 YFSETQ. V lost 5 bases, J lost 10 bases, and 10 bases stayed unmatched. This clonotype was recorded at least ten times. Its antigen is unknown. As to time point: longitudinal time-point 1 (baseline). Source material was 2 million unsorted PBMCs, stored at -80 °C in RNAlater. The sequenced sample consisted of PBMCs. This receptor was obtained from a male donor with HTLV-1-associated myelopathy (HAM/TSP). The V gene is TRBV5-1, the J gene TRBJ2-1, with TRBD1 matching over 12 bases. The CDR3 nucleotides read TGCGCCAGCAGTACCCAGGGACAGGGGGCAAGAGAGCAGTTCTTC. Its translation is CASSTQGQGAREQFF.